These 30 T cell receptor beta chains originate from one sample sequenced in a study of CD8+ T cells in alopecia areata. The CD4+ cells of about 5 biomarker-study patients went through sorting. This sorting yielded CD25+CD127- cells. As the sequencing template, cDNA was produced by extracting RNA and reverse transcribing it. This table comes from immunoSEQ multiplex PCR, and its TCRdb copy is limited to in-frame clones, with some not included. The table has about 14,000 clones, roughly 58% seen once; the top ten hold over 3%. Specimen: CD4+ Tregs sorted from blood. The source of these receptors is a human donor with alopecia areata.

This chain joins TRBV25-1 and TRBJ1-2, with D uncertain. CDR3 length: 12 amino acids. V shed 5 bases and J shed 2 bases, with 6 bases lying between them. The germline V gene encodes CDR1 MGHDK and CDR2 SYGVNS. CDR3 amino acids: CASSQWNYGYTF. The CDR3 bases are TGTGCCAGCAGTCAATGGAACTATGGCTACACCTTC.

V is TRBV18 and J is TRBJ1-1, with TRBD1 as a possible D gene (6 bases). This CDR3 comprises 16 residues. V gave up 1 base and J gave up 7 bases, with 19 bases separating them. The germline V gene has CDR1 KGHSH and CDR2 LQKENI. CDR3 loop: CASSPRFGTRGGEAFF. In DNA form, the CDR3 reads TGTGCCAGCTCACCACGTTTCGGGACCCGAGGGGGTGAAGCTTTCTTT.

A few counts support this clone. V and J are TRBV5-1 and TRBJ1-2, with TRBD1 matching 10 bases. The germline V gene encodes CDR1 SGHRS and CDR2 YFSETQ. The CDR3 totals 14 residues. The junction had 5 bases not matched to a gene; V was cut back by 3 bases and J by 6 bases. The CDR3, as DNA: TGCGCCAGCAGCTGGGACAGGGGAAACAATGGCTACACCTTC. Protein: CASSWDRGNNGYTF.

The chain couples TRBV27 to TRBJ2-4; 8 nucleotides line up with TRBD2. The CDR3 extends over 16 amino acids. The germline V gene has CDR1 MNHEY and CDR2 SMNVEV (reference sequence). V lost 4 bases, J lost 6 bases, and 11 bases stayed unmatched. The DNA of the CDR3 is TGTGCCAGCAGTTCGGCCCTGGCGGGGGGTGGAAACATTCAGTACTTC. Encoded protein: CASSSALAGGGNIQYF.

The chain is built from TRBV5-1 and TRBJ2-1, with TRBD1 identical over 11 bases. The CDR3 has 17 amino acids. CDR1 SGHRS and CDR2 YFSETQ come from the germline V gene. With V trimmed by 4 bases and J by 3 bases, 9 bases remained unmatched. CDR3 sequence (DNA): TGCGCCAGCAGCAGGAACTCGGGACAGGGGGGCTACAATGAGCAGTTCTTC. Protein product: CASSRNSGQGGYNEQFF.

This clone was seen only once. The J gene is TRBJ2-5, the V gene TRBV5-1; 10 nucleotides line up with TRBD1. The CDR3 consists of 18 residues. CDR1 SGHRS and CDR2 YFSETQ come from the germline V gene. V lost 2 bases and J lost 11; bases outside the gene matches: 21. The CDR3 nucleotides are TGCGCCAGCAGCTTATCGGGTCCCTCGACAGGGGGCATTACGGGGCAGTACTTC. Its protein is CASSLSGPSTGGITGQYF.

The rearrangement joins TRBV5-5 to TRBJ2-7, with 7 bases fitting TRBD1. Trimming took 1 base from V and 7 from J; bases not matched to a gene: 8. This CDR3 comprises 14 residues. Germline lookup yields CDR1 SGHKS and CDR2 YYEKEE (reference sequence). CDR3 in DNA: TGTGCCAGCAGCTTGTACTGGACAGGTCGAGAGCAGTACTTC. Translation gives CASSLYWTGREQYF.

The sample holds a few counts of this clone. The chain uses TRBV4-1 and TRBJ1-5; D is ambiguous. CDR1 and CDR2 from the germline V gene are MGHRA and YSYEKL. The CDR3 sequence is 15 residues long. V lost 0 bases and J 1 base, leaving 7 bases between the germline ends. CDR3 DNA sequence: TGCGCCAGCAGCCAAGACGTCCCGAGCAATCAGCCCCAGCATTTT. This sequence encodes CASSQDVPSNQPQHF.

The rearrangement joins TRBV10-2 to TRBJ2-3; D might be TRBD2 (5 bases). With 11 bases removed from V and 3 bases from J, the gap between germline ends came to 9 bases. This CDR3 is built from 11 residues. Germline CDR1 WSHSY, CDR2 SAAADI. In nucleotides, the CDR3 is TGCGCCGTCCGGAGGACAGATACGCAGTATTTT. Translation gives CAVRRTDTQYF.

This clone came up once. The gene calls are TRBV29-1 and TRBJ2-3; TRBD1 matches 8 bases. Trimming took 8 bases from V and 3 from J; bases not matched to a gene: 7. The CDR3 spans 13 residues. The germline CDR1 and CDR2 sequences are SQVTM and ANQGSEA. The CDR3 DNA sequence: TGCAGCCTCCTGACAGGGGCAACAGATACGCAGTATTTT. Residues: CSLLTGATDTQYF.

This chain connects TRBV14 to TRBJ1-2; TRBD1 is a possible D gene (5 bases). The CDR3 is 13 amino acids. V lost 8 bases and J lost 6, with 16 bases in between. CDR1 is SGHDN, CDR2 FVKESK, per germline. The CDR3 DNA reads TGTGCCAGCCGGCCCCAAGGAGGGGATGGCTACACCTTC. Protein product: CASRPQGGDGYTF.

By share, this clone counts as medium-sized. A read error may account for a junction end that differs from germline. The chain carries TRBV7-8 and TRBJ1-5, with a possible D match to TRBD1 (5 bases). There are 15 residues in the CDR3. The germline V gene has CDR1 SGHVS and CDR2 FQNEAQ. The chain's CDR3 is CASSLGTGGNQPQHF. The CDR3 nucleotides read TGTGCCAGCAGTTTAGGTACAGGCGGCAATCAGCCCCAGCATTTT.

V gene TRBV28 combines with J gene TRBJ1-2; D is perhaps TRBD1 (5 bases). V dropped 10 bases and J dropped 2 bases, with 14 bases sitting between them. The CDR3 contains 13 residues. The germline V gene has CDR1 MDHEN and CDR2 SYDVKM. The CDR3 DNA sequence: TGTGCCACCGAGTTTGGGGCCAACTATGGCTACACCTTC. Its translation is CATEFGANYGYTF.

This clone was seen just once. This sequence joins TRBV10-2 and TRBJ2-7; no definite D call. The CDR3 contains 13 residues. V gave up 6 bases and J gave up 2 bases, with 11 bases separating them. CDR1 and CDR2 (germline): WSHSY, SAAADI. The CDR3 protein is CASRSSGTYEQYF. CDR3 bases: TGCGCCAGCAGATCCTCAGGAACCTACGAGCAGTACTTC.

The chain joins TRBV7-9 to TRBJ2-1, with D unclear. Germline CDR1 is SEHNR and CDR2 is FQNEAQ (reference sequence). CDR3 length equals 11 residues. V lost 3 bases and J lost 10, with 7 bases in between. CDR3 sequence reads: CASSFTEEQFF. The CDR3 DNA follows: TGTGCCAGCAGCTTTACGGAGGAGCAGTTCTTC.

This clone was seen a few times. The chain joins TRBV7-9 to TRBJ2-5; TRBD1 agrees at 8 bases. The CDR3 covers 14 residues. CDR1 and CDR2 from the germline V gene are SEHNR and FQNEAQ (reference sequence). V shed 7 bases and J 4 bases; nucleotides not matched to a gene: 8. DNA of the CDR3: TGTGCCAGCAACGACAGGGGTTTGGTAGAGACCCAGTACTTC. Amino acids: CASNDRGLVETQYF.

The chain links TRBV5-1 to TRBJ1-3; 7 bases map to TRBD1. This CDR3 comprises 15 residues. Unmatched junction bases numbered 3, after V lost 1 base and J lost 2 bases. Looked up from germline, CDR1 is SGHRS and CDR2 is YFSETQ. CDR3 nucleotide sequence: TGCGCCAGCAGCTTGCCGGGACAGCCTGGAAACACCATATATTTT. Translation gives CASSLPGQPGNTIYF.

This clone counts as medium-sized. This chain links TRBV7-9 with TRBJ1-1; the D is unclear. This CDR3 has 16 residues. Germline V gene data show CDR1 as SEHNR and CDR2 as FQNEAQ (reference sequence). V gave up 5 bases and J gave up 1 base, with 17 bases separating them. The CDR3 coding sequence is TGTGCCAGCAGCAGCGACCCCGGACGGTCGAACACTGAAGCTTTCTTT. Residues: CASSSDPGRSNTEAFF.

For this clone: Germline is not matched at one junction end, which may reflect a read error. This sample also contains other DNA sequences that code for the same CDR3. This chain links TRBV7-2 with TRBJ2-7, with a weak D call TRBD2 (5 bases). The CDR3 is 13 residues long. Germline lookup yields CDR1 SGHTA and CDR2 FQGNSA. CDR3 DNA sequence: TGTGCCAGCAGCTTAGTCGGCCGGAGAGGGCAGTACTTT. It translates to CASSLVGRRGQYF.

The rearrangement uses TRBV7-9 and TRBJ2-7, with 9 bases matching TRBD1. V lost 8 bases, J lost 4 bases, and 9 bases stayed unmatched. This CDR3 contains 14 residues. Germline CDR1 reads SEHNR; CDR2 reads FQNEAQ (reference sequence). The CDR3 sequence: CASGTGTGLYEQYF. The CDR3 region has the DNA TGTGCCAGCGGGACCGGGACAGGGTTGTACGAGCAGTACTTC.

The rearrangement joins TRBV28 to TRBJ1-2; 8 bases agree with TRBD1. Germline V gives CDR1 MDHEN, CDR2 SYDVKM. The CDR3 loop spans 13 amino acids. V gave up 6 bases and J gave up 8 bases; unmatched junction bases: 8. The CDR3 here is CASSQGQGGGYTF. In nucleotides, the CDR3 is TGTGCCAGCAGCCAAGGACAGGGAGGGGGCTACACCTTC.

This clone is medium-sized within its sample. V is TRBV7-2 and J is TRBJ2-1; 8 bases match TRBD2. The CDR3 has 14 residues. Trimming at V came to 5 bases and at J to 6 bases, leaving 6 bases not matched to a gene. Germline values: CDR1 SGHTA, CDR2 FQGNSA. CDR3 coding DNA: TGTGCCAGCAGCGCTACTAGCGGTTTCAATGAGCAGTTCTTC. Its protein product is CASSATSGFNEQFF.

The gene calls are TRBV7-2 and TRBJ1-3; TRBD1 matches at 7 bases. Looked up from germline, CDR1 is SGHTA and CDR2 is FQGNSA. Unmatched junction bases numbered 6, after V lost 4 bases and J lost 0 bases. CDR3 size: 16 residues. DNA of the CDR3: TGTGCCAGCAGCTCGCAACAGGGGAGCTCTGGAAACACCATATATTTT. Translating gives CASSSQQGSSGNTIYF.

The CDR3 nucleotides are TGTGCCAGCAGTGAGCCCGGGACTTTCTTTGTCGGGACTGAAGCTTTCTTT. Protein sequence: CASSEPGTFFVGTEAFF. The rearrangement uses TRBV6-1 and TRBJ1-1; TRBD1 might be the D (5 bases). CDR1 MNHNS and CDR2 SASEGT come from the germline V gene. The CDR3 sequence is 17 residues long. Trimming shortened V by 3 bases and J by 5 bases, and 22 bases separated the two germline ends.

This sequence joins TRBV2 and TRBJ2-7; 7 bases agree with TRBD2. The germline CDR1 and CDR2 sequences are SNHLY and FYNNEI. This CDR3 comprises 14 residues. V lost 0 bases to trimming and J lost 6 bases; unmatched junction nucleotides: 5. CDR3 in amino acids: CASSEAAGALEQYF. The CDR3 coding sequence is TGTGCCAGCAGTGAAGCGGCGGGAGCCCTCGAGCAGTACTTC.

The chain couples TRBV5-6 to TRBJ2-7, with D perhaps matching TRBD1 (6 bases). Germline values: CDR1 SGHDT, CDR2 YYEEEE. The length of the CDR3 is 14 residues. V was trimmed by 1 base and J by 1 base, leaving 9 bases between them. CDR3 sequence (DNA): TGTGCCAGCAGCTTGCCCGGACAGTCCTACGAGCAGTACTTC. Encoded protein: CASSLPGQSYEQYF.

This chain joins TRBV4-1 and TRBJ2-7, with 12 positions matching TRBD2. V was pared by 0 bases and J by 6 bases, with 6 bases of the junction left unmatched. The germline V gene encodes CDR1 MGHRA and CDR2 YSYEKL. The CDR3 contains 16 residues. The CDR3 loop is CASSQDLGLAGSEQYF. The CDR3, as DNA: TGCGCCAGCAGCCAAGATCTAGGACTAGCGGGGAGCGAGCAGTACTTC.

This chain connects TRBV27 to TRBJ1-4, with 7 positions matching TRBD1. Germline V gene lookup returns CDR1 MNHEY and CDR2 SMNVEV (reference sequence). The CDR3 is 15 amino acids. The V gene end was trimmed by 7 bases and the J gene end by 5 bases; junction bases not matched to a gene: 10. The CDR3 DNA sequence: TGTGCCAGCACTACCCGGGACAGCGTCAATGAAAAACTGTTTTTT. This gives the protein CASTTRDSVNEKLFF.

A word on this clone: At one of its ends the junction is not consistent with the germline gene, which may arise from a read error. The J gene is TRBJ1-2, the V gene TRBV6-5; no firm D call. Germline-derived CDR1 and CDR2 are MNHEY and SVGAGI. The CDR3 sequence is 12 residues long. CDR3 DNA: TGTGCCAGCAGTGACTCCGCCTGTGGCTACACCTTC. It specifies CASSDSACGYTF.

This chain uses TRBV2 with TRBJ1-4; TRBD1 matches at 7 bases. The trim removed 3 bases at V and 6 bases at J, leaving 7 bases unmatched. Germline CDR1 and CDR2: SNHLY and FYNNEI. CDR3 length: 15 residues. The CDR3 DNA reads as TGTGCCAGCAGTGACCCAGGGGGGGATTATGAAAAACTGTTTTTT. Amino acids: CASSDPGGDYEKLFF.